Here is one T cell receptor beta chain with its context. What it recognizes is unknown. These data come from a study of T cell repertoires and Cas9 in healthy adults. Background on the study: CD4 and CD8 compartments: SpCas9-reactive T cells profiled for potency, cytotoxicity, lineage.

Generated by immunoSEQ multiplex PCR, the TCRdb table keeps only in-frame clones and is missing some. The table shows about 22,000 clones, with 80% to 95% occurring only once. Findings and caveats of the study: SpCas9-reactive regulatory T cells reportedly mitigated SpCas9-reactive effector T cells in vitro.

This CDR3 comprises 11 residues. Germline lookup yields CDR1 ENHRY and CDR2 SYGVKD. V was shortened by 10 bases and J by 6 bases, with 11 bases between the two germline ends. Sequencing was performed on CD4+ effector T cells (CD127+, CD25-, CD137-, CD154-) from PBMCs; culture status not recorded. The TCR comes from a human donor in good health. The chain is built from TRBV10-3 and TRBJ2-3, with D unresolved. As DNA, the CDR3 is TGTGCCACCCGAGCCTCGGATACGCAGTATTTT. As protein: CATRASDTQYF.